The sequence of this T cell receptor beta chain was determined in a study of T cell repertoires in cytomegalovirus infection (dated by TCRdb to the late 2010s). At the level of the whole study: The peptide stimulations were aimed at well-studied HLA-B-restricted epitopes as well as recently identified HLA-C-restricted CMV epitopes, whose presentation resists viral immunomodulation. Because public TCR beta signatures pointed to carriage of CMV infection together with the matching HLA type, the HLA type of each donor mattered for the analysis.

Study-level results and caveats: In both this cohort and an independent cohort of 352 donors, the cumulative frequency of public TCR beta family members distinguished carriers of CMV infection plus the relevant HLA type. In the ex vivo response, HLA-C-restricted CMV-specific TCR beta clonotypes were dominant, and in two of eight donors the single most frequent clonotype came from this HLA-C-restricted group.

This sample's treatment or condition label indicates: in vitro stimulation with specific CMV peptide epitopes to enrich CMV-specific T cells. The reads were generated on an Illumina HiSeq 1500. The public reads were quality trimmed at Q25 with fastp and then assembled into clones with MiXCR by TCRdb, keeping productive beta chains. Every entry covers one CDR3 protein and lists the most common genes and DNA from its rows. The sample table contains hundreds of thousands of distinct CDR3 sequences; only one count was recorded for around a third of them. 15% to 20% of the sample goes to the ten largest clones. About this clonotype itself: It lacks a known antigen. Per-nucleotide qualities are absent, and no much larger clonotype sits a single base away.

The CDR3 runs 12 residues from the cysteine to the phenylalanine. Kept here is only the CDR3 DNA, which spans 36 bases and is read in frame from base 1. The germline V gene specifies SGHTA as CDR1 and FQGNSA as CDR2. V is cut by 4 bases and J by 7 bases, and the space between the germline ends is 10 bases. The sequence was collected from a human donor in good health (CMV status not recorded). Some clones in this sample may be carry-over from other donors' samples. This chain is built from TRBV7-2 and TRBJ2-5; perhaps TRBD2 is the D gene, with 5 bases matching. The specimen was cultured PBMCs, collected from culture after CMV antigen stimulation. The nucleotide sequence reads as follows: TGTGCCAGCAGCTCCTGGACTGGGACCCAGTACTTC. It encodes CASSSWTGTQYF.